The 16 T cell receptor beta chains listed next were all sequenced from one sample in a study of T-cell memory formation after mild COVID-19. TCRdb reprocessed the 5' RACE reads via MiXCR and lists one record per CDR3 protein. The sample has 300,000 to 350,000 distinct CDR3 sequences, 15% to 20% seen once. Sequenced input: PBMCs or a T cell subset sorted from them (not recorded which). These receptors were collected from a young man who had mild COVID-19 (a few samples of this study predate the infection). Cell type and time point are not known.

This clonotype was found many times. The chain employs TRBV5-1 and TRBJ2-1, with D possibly being TRBD2 (5 bases). The CDR3 runs 15 residues. The V end lost 0 bases, the J end lost 5 bases, and 12 bases lay between the germline ends. The germline V gene has CDR1 SGHRS and CDR2 YFSETQ. In DNA form, the CDR3 reads TGCGCCAGCAGCTTGGCGGTCCTCGGGGACAATGAGCAGTTCTTC. Its translation: CASSLAVLGDNEQFF. Drawing the rest from reference TRBV5-1 and TRBJ2-1, the complete variable domain is KAGVTQTPRYLIKTRGQQVTLSCSPISGHRSVSWYQQTPGQGLQFLFEYFSETQRNKGNFPGRFSGRQFSNSRSEMNVSTLELGDSALYLCASSLAVLGDNEQFFGPGTRLTVL.

The chain uses TRBV6-5 and TRBJ2-5, with D perhaps matching TRBD1 (6 bases). V dropped 5 bases and J dropped 5 bases, with 15 bases sitting between them. CDR1 MNHEY and CDR2 SVGAGI come from the germline V gene. This CDR3 is 14 amino acids long. CDR3 DNA sequence: TGTGCCAGCAGTCAGGGGATGTTCACGGAGACCCAGTACTTC. It codes for CASSQGMFTETQYF.

This rearrangement joins TRBV7-9 to TRBJ2-3; no firm D call. V dropped 5 bases and J dropped 2 bases, with 14 bases sitting between them. Per the germline V gene, CDR1 is SEHNR and CDR2 is FQNEAQ (reference sequence). There are 15 residues in the CDR3. In nucleotides, the CDR3 is TGTGCCAGCAGCCCCGTTTATCTAAACACAGATACGCAGTATTTT. Its protein product is CASSPVYLNTDTQYF.

This clonotype occurred a few times. The V gene is TRBV7-2, the J gene TRBJ2-7, with TRBD2 as a possible D gene (7 bases). CDR3 length equals 13 residues. Germline CDR1 SGHTA, CDR2 FQGNSA. The V gene lost 5 bases and the J gene lost 8 bases, with 16 bases spanning the gap. The CDR3 DNA reads TGTGCCAGCAGCCTCGGGGAGGGGGTTAAGCAGTACGTC. Translating it yields CASSLGEGVKQYV.

The chain joins TRBV27 to TRBJ1-2; D gene unclear. Trimming removed 2 bases from V and 2 bases from J, with 9 bases in between. CDR1 MNHEY and CDR2 SMNVEV come from the germline V gene (reference sequence). The CDR3 extends over 14 amino acids. The CDR3 sequence is CASSLVRSNYGYTF. The CDR3 DNA sequence: TGTGCCAGCAGTTTAGTAAGATCCAACTATGGCTACACCTTC.

At least ten counts were recorded for this clonotype. V and J are TRBV28 and TRBJ2-1, with 9 bases lining up with TRBD2. Germline CDR1 reads MDHEN; CDR2 reads SYDVKM. V gave up 6 bases and J gave up 5 bases; unmatched junction bases: 11. CDR3 length: 16 amino acids. CDR3 nucleotide sequence: TGTGCCAGCAGACCGTCCGGGACTAGCCCCCACAATGAGCAGTTCTTC. Translating gives CASRPSGTSPHNEQFF.

The chain employs TRBV4-1 and TRBJ1-2, with unresolved D. Trimming took off 1 base at V and 4 bases at J, with 13 bases between the two ends. This CDR3 spans 15 amino acids. Per germline, CDR1 MGHRA and CDR2 YSYEKL. In DNA, the CDR3 is TGCGCCAGCAGCCAAGTCGCGGCGGATAGCTATGGCTACACCTTC. It translates to CASSQVAADSYGYTF.

This clonotype was counted only a few times. The V and J genes are TRBV20-1 and TRBJ1-3; D unclear. V lost 6 bases to trimming and J lost 4 bases, with 13 bases between them. Germline V gene data show CDR1 as DFQATT and CDR2 as SNEGSKA (reference sequence). There are 13 residues in the CDR3. CDR3 DNA sequence: TGCAGTGCCGTGAAGGGTGCAGGAAACACCATATATTTT. The encoded protein is CSAVKGAGNTIYF.

The chain is built from TRBV7-3 and TRBJ2-3; TRBD2 agrees at 10 bases. The CDR3 loop spans 15 amino acids. V was pared by 5 bases and J by 6 bases, with 8 bases of the junction left unmatched. Germline CDR1 reads SGHTA; CDR2 reads FQGTGA. CDR3 nucleotide sequence: TGTGCCAGCAGCGTCAGCGGGGGGGCCCTGGATACGCAGTATTTT. It codes for CASSVSGGALDTQYF.

The chain couples TRBV10-3 to TRBJ2-7, with 9 bases aligning to TRBD1. The J segment lost 6 bases and the V segment lost 3 bases, leaving 6 bases of the junction unmatched. The CDR3 runs 14 residues. Germline values: CDR1 ENHRY, CDR2 SYGVKD. The CDR3 bases are TGTGCCATCAGTGACCCGACAGGGGGGGGCGAGCAGTACGTC. Encoded protein: CAISDPTGGGEQYV.

The chain couples TRBV29-1 to TRBJ1-2; D ambiguous. The length of the CDR3 is 13 residues. V lost 5 bases to trimming and J lost 4 bases, with 14 bases between them. Germline CDR1 SQVTM, CDR2 ANQGSEA. The CDR3 sequence: CSVPRDGPYGYTF. The CDR3 region has the DNA TGCAGCGTTCCACGCGACGGACCCTATGGCTACACCTTC.

V and J are TRBV24-1 and TRBJ2-7; D gene unclear. With 9 bases removed from V and 7 bases from J, the gap between germline ends came to 9 bases. Germline CDR1 is KGHDR and CDR2 is SFDVKD. The CDR3 runs to 10 residues. CDR3 coding DNA: TGTGCCACCCCCACTTGGGAGCAGTACGTC. Translation gives CATPTWEQYV.

This clonotype was detected ten times or more. The CDR3 sequence: CASSSTGRAEYYNEQFF. In nucleotides, the CDR3 is TGTGCCAGCAGCTCTACCGGGAGGGCAGAGTACTACAATGAGCAGTTCTTC. This chain uses TRBV7-3 with TRBJ2-1, with 8 bases that match TRBD2. Germline trimming cut 4 bases from V and 3 bases from J; bases unmatched to any gene: 11. The V gene's germline CDR1 is SGHTA and CDR2 FQGTGA. The CDR3 has 17 residues.

Remarks on this clonotype: With a much larger clone just one base away, this may be a read error. The rearrangement joins TRBV7-2 to TRBJ2-3; D gene unclear. The germline V gene has CDR1 SGHTA and CDR2 FQGNSA. The CDR3 sequence is 17 residues long. The V end lost 5 bases, the J end lost 0 bases, and 18 bases lay between the germline ends. The CDR3 coding sequence is TGTGCCAGCAGCACACCTGGGTGGGTCCTTAGCACAGATACGCAGTATTTT. Translation: CASSTPGWVLSTDTQYF.

This clonotype was counted only a few times. V is TRBV6-2 or TRBV6-3 and J is TRBJ1-1; D is ambiguous. CDR1 and CDR2 from the germline V gene are MNHEY and SVGEGT. V was shortened by 6 bases and J by 5 bases, with 16 bases between the two germline ends. There are 14 residues in the CDR3. The CDR3 sequence is CASSHGGVQTEAFF. The CDR3 DNA sequence: TGTGCCAGCAGCCACGGCGGGGTCCAGACTGAAGCTTTCTTT.

The V call is TRBV4-1, the J call TRBJ1-5, with D possibly matching TRBD1 (5 bases). Germline V gene sequence: CDR1 MGHRA, CDR2 YSYEKL. Trimming removed 1 base at V and 3 bases at J, with 10 bases between. This CDR3 has 15 residues. The CDR3 region has the DNA TGCGCCAGCAGCCAAGGGCCAGGGATCAATCAGCCCCAGCATTTT. This codes for CASSQGPGINQPQHF.